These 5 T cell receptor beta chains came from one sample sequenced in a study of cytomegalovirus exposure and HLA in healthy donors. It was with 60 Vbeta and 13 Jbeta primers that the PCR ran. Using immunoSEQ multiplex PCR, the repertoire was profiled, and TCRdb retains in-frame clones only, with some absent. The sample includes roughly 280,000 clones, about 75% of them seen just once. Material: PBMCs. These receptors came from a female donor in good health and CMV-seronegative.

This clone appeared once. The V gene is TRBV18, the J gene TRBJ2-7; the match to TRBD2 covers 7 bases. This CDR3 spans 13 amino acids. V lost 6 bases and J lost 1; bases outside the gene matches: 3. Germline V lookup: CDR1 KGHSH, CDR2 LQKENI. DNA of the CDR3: TGTGCCAGCTCCGGACTAGGATCCTACGAGCAGTACTTC. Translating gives CASSGLGSYEQYF. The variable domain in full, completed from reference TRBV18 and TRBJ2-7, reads NAGVMQNPRHLVRRRGQEARLRCSPMKGHSHVYWYRQLPEEGLKFMVYLQKENIIDESGMPKERFSAEFPKEGPSILRIQQVVRGDSAAYFCASSGLGSYEQYFGPGTRLTVT.

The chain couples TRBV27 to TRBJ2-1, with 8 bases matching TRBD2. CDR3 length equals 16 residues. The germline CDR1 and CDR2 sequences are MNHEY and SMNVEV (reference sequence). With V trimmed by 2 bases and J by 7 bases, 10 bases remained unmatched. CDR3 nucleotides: TGTGCCAGCAGTTTACACGGGAGGGCTCTTCCGAATGAGCAGTTCTTC. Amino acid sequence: CASSLHGRALPNEQFF.

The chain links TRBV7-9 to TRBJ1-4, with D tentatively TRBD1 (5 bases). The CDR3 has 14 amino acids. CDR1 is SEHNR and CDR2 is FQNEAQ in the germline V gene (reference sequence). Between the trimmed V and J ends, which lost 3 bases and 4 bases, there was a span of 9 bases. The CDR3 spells CASSFQGINEKLFF. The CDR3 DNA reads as TGTGCCAGCAGCTTTCAGGGAATTAATGAAAAACTGTTTTTT.

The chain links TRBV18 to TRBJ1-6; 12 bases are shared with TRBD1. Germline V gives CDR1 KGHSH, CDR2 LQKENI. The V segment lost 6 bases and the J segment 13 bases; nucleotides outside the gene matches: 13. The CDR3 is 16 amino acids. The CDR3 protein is CASSFTGTGGLEPLHF. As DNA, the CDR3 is TGTGCCAGCTCCTTTACCGGGACAGGGGGCCTTGAGCCCCTCCACTTT.

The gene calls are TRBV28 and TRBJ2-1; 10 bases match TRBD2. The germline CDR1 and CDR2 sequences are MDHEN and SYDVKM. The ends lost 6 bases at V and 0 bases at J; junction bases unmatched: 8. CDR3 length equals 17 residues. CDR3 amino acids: CASRNQGLARSYNEQFF. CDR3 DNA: TGTGCCAGCAGGAACCAGGGACTAGCGCGCTCCTACAATGAGCAGTTCTTC. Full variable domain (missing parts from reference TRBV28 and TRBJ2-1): DVKVTQSSRYLVKRTGEKVFLECVQDMDHENMFWYRQDPGLGLRLIYFSYDVKMKEKGDIPEGYSVSREKKERFSLILESASTNQTSMYLCASRNQGLARSYNEQFFGPGTRLTVL.